A selection of T cell receptor beta chains follows, all from one sample in a study of T-cell reconstitution after alpha-beta-depleted transplantation in children. TCRdb reprocessed the PCR reads via MiXCR and lists one record per CDR3 protein. The sample yields 60,000 to 70,000 distinct CDR3 sequences, 4% to 5% seen once. The sequencing used PBMCs, mostly from graft donor cells, collected 180 days after TCRalphabeta/CD19-depleted stem cell transplant. The receptors were gathered from a boy under three years old who had a stem cell transplant for acute myeloid leukemia, so the T cells may come from the graft donor. The CDR3 runs from the conserved cysteine through the conserved F or W. D genes are given only for firm matches. Rows may omit the clone size; those that give it use once, few, many or a size class.

CDR3: CATSGLHSGGTDTQYF
DNA: TGTGCCACCAGTGGACTTCACTCCGGGGGGACAGATACGCAGTATTTT
V: TRBV24-1
size: many
J: TRBJ2-3
D: TRBD2

CDR3: CASRQIGGVTGELFF
DNA: TGTGCCAGCAGACAAATAGGAGGGGTAACCGGGGAGCTGTTTTTT
V: TRBV12-3/TRBV12-4
size: many
J: TRBJ2-2
D: -

CDR3: CASSSGTDPGGYTF
DNA: TGCGCCAGCAGCTCCGGGACCGACCCCGGTGGCTACACCTTC
V: TRBV5-1
size: many
J: TRBJ1-2
D: -

CDR3: CASSLAYEQYF
DNA: TGTGCCAGCAGCTTGGCGTACGAGCAGTACTTC
V: TRBV5-6
size: many
J: TRBJ2-7
D: -

CDR3: CASFSPGTSGAFYNEQFF
DNA: TGTGCCAGCTTCTCACCCGGGACTAGCGGGGCCTTCTACAATGAGCAGTTCTTC
V: TRBV28
size: many
J: TRBJ2-1
D: TRBD2

CDR3: CASTPTGTDTEAFF
DNA: TGTGCCAGCACTCCGACAGGGACGGACACTGAAGCTTTCTTT
V: TRBV12-3/TRBV12-4
size: many
J: TRBJ1-1
D: TRBD1

CDR3: CASSLDSAALYGYTF
DNA: TGTGCCAGCAGCTTAGATTCGGCAGCCCTCTATGGCTACACCTTC
V: TRBV11-2
size: many
J: TRBJ1-2
D: -

CDR3: CATSRGGFSPNSPLHF
DNA: TGTGCCACCAGCAGAGGAGGGTTTTCTCCTAATTCACCCCTCCACTTT
V: TRBV15
size: many
J: TRBJ1-6
D: -

CDR3: CASSSQPLAGGPGEQFF
DNA: TGTGCCAGCAGTAGCCAGCCACTAGCGGGGGGGCCCGGTGAGCAGTTCTTC
V: TRBV6-2/TRBV6-3
size: many
J: TRBJ2-1
D: TRBD2

CDR3: CASSHGFTDTQYF
DNA: TGTGCCAGCAGCCACGGATTCACAGATACGCAGTATTTT
V: TRBV7-9
size: many
J: TRBJ2-3
D: -

CDR3: CASSLGGTGGNQPQHF
DNA: TGTGCCAGCAGCCTTGGTGGGACCGGGGGCAATCAGCCCCAGCATTTT
V: TRBV12-3/TRBV12-4
size: many
J: TRBJ1-5
D: -

CDR3: CASRLKSQAPHNEQFF
DNA: TGCGCCAGCAGATTAAAATCCCAGGCCCCCCACAATGAGCAGTTCTTC
V: TRBV4-3
size: many
J: TRBJ2-1
D: -

CDR3: CAFRPWDSSPLSLTDTQYF
DNA: TGTGCCTTCAGGCCCTGGGACAGTAGCCCGTTAAGCCTCACAGATACGCAGTATTTT
V: TRBV2
size: -
J: TRBJ2-3
D: TRBD1

CDR3: CSASPIRTGYNSPLHF
DNA: TGCAGTGCTAGCCCCATTAGGACAGGGTATAATTCACCCCTCCACTTT
V: TRBV20-1
size: many
J: TRBJ1-6
D: TRBD1

CDR3: CASSPTGTHSMNTEAFF
DNA: TGTGCCAGCAGCCCCACCGGGACACACTCCATGAACACTGAAGCTTTCTTT
V: TRBV4-2
size: -
J: TRBJ1-1
D: -

CDR3: CASSSQGTGSTGELFF
DNA: TGTGCCAGCAGCTCCCAGGGGACAGGGAGCACCGGGGAGCTGTTTTTT
V: TRBV7-2
size: many
J: TRBJ2-2
D: TRBD1

CDR3: CATSLNRETQYF
DNA: TGTGCCACCAGCCTTAACCGAGAGACCCAGTACTTC
V: TRBV15
size: many
J: TRBJ2-5
D: -

CDR3: CASRPWTGQTTEAFF
DNA: TGCGCCAGCAGGCCATGGACAGGGCAAACCACTGAAGCTTTCTTT
V: TRBV5-1
size: many
J: TRBJ1-1
D: TRBD1

CDR3: CASSFRDAQDEAFF
DNA: TGCGCCAGCAGCTTCCGGGACGCACAAGATGAAGCTTTCTTT
V: TRBV5-1
size: many
J: TRBJ1-1
D: -

CDR3: CASSDGSYNEQFF
DNA: TGTGCCAGCAGTGACGGGTCCTACAATGAGCAGTTCTTC
V: TRBV6-1
size: many
J: TRBJ2-1
D: -

CDR3: CSASDRLYGYTF
DNA: TGCAGTGCTAGCGACAGGCTTTATGGCTACACCTTC
V: TRBV20-1
size: many
J: TRBJ1-2
D: -

CDR3: CASSLAVPGNSGNTIYF
DNA: TGTGCCAGCAGCTTAGCTGTACCAGGAAACTCTGGAAACACCATATATTTT
V: TRBV7-2
size: many
J: TRBJ1-3
D: -

CDR3: CSARRDRDGELFF
DNA: TGCAGTGCCCGAAGGGACAGGGACGGGGAGCTGTTTTTT
V: TRBV20-1
size: many
J: TRBJ2-2
D: TRBD1

CDR3: CASSFTADQPQHF
DNA: TGCGCCAGCAGCTTCACAGCGGATCAGCCCCAGCATTTT
V: TRBV5-1
size: many
J: TRBJ1-5
D: -

CDR3: CASSLAGELGTQYF
DNA: TGCGCCAGCAGCTTAGCGGGGGAGCTGGGTACGCAGTATTTT
V: TRBV5-1
size: many
J: TRBJ2-3
D: TRBD2

CDR3: CSVEWPPPAKNIQYF
DNA: TGCAGCGTTGAATGGCCCCCCCCCGCCAAAAACATTCAGTACTTC
V: TRBV29-1
size: many
J: TRBJ2-4
D: -

CDR3: CSARVRGTRNSPLHF
DNA: TGCAGTGCTAGAGTTCGGGGGACGAGGAATTCACCCCTCCACTTT
V: TRBV20-1
size: many
J: TRBJ1-6
D: -

CDR3: CSASSVFSYNEQFF
DNA: TGCAGTGCGTCTTCGGTTTTTTCCTACAATGAGCAGTTCTTC
V: TRBV20-1
size: many
J: TRBJ2-1
D: -

CDR3: CASSLAGQGDTQYF
DNA: TGCGCCAGCAGCTTGGCCGGACAGGGGGATACGCAGTATTTT
V: TRBV5-1
size: many
J: TRBJ2-3
D: TRBD1

CDR3: CASSTRDLDSPLHF
DNA: TGTGCCAGCAGTACCAGGGACCTCGATTCACCCCTCCACTTT
V: TRBV25-1
size: many
J: TRBJ1-6
D: -

CDR3: CASGGSFGTSGNYEQYF
DNA: TGTGCCAGTGGGGGTTCTTTCGGGACTAGCGGCAACTACGAGCAGTACTTC
V: TRBV19
size: many
J: TRBJ2-7
D: TRBD2

CDR3: CASSLRGWGAAPSSYNEQFF
DNA: TGCGCCAGCAGCCTGAGGGGGTGGGGTGCAGCCCCGAGCTCCTACAATGAGCAGTTCTTC
V: TRBV5-1
size: many
J: TRBJ2-1
D: -

CDR3: CASSSLGRSQFF
DNA: TGTGCCAGCAGTTCCCTGGGCAGGAGCCAGTTCTTC
V: TRBV28
size: many
J: TRBJ2-1
D: -

CDR3: CASSLDYGPRASNTEAFF
DNA: TGTGCCAGCAGCTTAGACTATGGGCCCCGGGCTTCGAACACTGAAGCTTTCTTT
V: TRBV7-8
size: many
J: TRBJ1-1
D: -

CDR3: CAWTSSIGNTIYF
DNA: TGTGCCTGGACGTCGTCGATTGGAAACACCATATATTTT
V: TRBV30
size: many
J: TRBJ1-3
D: -

CDR3: CASSPRLTGELFF
DNA: TGTGCCAGCAGCCCTCGGCTCACCGGGGAGCTGTTTTTT
V: TRBV14
size: many
J: TRBJ2-2
D: -

CDR3: CASSSKTNTGELFF
DNA: TGTGCCAGCAGTTCGAAAACGAACACCGGGGAGCTGTTTTTT
V: TRBV12-3/TRBV12-4
size: many
J: TRBJ2-2
D: -